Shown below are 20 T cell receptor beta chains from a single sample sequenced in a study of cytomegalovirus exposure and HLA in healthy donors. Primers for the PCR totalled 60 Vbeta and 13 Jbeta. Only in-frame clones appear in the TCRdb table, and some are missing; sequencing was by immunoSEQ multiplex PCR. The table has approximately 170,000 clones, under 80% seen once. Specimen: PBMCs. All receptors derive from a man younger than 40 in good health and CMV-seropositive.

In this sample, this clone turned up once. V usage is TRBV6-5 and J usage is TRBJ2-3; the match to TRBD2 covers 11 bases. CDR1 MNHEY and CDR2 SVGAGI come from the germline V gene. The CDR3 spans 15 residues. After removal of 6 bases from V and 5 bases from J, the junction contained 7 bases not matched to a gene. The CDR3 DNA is TGTGCCAGCAGGGCTAGCGGGGGGCAGGGAGATACGCAGTATTTT. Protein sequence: CASRASGGQGDTQYF.

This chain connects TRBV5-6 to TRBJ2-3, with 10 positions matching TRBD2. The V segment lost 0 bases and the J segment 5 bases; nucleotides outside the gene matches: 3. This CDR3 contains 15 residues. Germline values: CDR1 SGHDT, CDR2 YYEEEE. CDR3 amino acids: CASSLASGRLDTQYF. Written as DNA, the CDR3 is TGTGCCAGCAGCTTGGCTAGCGGGAGACTAGATACGCAGTATTTT.

CDR3 protein: CASSDRWQGEDTQYF. The CDR3 DNA reads as TGTGCCAGCAGCGACAGGTGGCAGGGGGAGGATACGCAGTATTTT. The V call is TRBV7-2, the J call TRBJ2-3; TRBD1 agrees at 7 bases. The V gene end was trimmed by 5 bases and the J gene end by 6 bases; junction bases not matched to a gene: 11. The CDR3 spans 15 residues. Germline assignment: CDR1 SGHTA and CDR2 FQGNSA.

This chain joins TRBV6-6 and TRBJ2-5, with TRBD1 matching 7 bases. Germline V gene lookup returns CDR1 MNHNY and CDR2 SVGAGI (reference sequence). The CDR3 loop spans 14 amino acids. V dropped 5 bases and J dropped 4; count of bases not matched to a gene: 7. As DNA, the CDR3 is TGTGCCAGCAGTGGGGGACAGAGGGGAGAGACCCAGTACTTC. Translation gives CASSGGQRGETQYF.

The CDR3 region is CASSQGWDLPLYNEQFF. CDR3 bases: TGCGCCAGCAGCCAAGGCTGGGACTTGCCCCTTTACAATGAGCAGTTCTTC. V is TRBV4-3 and J is TRBJ2-1; D is possibly TRBD2 (6 bases). This CDR3 contains 17 residues. Germline V lookup: CDR1 LGHNA, CDR2 YSLEER. V was shortened by 1 base and J by 4 bases, with 17 bases between the two germline ends.

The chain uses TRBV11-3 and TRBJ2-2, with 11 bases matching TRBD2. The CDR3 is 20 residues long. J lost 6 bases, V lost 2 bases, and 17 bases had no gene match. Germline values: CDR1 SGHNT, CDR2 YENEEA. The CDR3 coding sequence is TGTGCCAGCAGCTTACAGGGCGGGCCTCCTAGCGGGAGGAAAGCCGGGGAGCTGTTTTTT. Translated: CASSLQGGPPSGRKAGELFF.

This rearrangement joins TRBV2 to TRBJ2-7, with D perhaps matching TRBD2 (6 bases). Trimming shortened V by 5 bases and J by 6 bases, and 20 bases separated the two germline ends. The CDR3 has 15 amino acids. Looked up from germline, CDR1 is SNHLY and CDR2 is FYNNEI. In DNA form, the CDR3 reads TGTGCCAGCAGTTTCATTGGGGGAAAAGCGGGCGAGCAGTACTTC. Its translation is CASSFIGGKAGEQYF.

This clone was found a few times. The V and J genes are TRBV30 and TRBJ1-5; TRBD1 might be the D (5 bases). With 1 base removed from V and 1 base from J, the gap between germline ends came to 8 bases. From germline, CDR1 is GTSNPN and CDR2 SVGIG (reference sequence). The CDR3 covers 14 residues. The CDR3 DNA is TGTGCCTGGAGTGCGACAGTAAGCAATCAGCCCCAGCATTTT. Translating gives CAWSATVSNQPQHF.

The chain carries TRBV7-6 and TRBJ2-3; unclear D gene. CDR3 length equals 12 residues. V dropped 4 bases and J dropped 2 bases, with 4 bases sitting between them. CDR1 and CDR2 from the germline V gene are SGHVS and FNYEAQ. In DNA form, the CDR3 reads TGTGCCAGCAGCTCACTCACAGATACGCAGTATTTT. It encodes CASSSLTDTQYF. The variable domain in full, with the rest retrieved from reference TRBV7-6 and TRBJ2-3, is GAGVSQSPRYKVTKRGQDVALRCDPISGHVSLYWYRQALGQGPEFLTYFNYEAQQDKSGLPNDRFSAERPEGSISTLTIQRTEQRDSAMYRCASSSLTDTQYFGPGTRLTVL.

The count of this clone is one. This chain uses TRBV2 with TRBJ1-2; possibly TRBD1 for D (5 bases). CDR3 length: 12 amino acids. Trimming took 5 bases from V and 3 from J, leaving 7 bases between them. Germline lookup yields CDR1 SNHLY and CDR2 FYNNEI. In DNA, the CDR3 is TGTGCCAGCAGTACAGGTTACTATGGCTACACCTTC. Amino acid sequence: CASSTGYYGYTF.

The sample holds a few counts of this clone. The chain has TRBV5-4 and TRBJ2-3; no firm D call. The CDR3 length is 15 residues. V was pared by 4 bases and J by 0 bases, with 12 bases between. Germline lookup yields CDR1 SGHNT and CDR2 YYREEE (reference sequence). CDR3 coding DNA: TGTGCCAGCAGCCCCGAGTGGGCTAGCACAGATACGCAGTATTTT. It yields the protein CASSPEWASTDTQYF.

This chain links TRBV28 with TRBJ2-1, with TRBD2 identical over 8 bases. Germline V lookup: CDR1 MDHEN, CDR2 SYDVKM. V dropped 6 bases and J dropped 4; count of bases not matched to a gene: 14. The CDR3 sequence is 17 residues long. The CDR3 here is CASSQTRLSGGYNEQFF. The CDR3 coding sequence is TGTGCCAGCAGCCAGACACGGCTATCGGGGGGGTACAATGAGCAGTTCTTC.

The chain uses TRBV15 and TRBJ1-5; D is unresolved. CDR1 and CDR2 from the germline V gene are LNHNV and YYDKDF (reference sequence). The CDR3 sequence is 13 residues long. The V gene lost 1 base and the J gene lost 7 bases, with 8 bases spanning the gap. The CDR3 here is CATSRGMEQPQHF. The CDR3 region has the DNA TGTGCCACCAGCAGAGGAATGGAGCAGCCCCAGCATTTT.

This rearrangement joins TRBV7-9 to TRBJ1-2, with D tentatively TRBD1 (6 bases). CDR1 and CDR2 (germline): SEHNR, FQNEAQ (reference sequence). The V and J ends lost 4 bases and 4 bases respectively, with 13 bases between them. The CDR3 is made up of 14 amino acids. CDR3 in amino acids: CASSSTGSLYGYTF. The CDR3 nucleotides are TGTGCCAGCAGCTCCACAGGGTCTCTCTATGGCTACACCTTC.

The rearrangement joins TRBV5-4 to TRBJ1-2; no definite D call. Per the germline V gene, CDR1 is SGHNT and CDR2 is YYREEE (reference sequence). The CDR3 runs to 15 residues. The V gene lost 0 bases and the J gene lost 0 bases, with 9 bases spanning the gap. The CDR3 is CASSLARGANYGYTF. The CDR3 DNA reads TGTGCCAGCAGCTTGGCCCGGGGAGCTAACTATGGCTACACCTTC.

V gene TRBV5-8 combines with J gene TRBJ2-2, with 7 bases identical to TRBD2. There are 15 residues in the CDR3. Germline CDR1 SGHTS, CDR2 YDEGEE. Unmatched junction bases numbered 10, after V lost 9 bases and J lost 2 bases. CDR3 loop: CATLRDYLNTGELFF. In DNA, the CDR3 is TGTGCCACTCTCCGGGACTACCTTAACACCGGGGAGCTGTTTTTT.

The CDR3 region has the DNA TGTGCCACCAGCTGGGGGGGGGATGAGCAGTTCTTC. Protein sequence: CATSWGGDEQFF. The chain has TRBV15 and TRBJ2-1; 7 nucleotides agree with TRBD2. Germline lookup yields CDR1 LNHNV and CDR2 YYDKDF (reference sequence). The CDR3 has 12 residues. The V gene end was trimmed by 5 bases and the J gene end by 8 bases; junction bases not matched to a gene: 3.

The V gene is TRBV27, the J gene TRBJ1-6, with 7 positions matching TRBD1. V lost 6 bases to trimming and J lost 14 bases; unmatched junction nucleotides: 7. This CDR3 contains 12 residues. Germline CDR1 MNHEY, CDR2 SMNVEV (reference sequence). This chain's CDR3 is CASRQGRNSLHF. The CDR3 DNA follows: TGTGCCAGCAGACAGGGGCGAAATTCCCTCCACTTT.

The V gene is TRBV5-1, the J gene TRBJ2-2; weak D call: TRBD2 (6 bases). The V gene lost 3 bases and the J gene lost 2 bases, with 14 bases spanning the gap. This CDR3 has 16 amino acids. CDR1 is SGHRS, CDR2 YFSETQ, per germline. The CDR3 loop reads CASSYRDSPNTGELFF. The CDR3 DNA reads TGCGCCAGCAGCTACCGGGACTCTCCAAACACCGGGGAGCTGTTTTTT.

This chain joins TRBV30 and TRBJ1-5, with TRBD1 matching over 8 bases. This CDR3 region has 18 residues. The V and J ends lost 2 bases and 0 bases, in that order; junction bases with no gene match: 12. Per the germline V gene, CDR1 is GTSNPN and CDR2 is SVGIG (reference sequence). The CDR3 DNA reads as TGTGCCTGGAGTACTAGGACAGGGAGGAGAATTAGCAATCAGCCCCAGCATTTT. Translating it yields CAWSTRTGRRISNQPQHF.